Each of the 20 T cell receptor beta chains below was sequenced from the same sample in a study of shared clonotypes between healthy human individuals. CD45RO-negative cells were positively selected for CCR7, leaving out terminally differentiated effector memory CD45RA+ cells. Assay: immunoSEQ multiplex PCR; the TCRdb copy retains only in-frame clones and omits some. This table has under 700,000 clones, around 96% appearing once. Sequencing was performed on naive CD8+ T cells sorted from blood. The receptors here all came from a woman younger than 45 in good health.

The gene calls are TRBV10-3 and TRBJ2-7, with 9 positions matching TRBD1. This CDR3 has 16 amino acids. Germline V gene sequence: CDR1 ENHRY, CDR2 SYGVKD. Losses at the gene ends were 0 bases for V and 4 bases for J; bases not matched to a gene: 7. The CDR3 sequence is CAISESEGQGFYEQYF. DNA for the CDR3: TGTGCCATCAGTGAGTCCGAGGGACAGGGTTTTTACGAGCAGTACTTC.

The chain is built from TRBV28 and TRBJ2-5, with D possibly being TRBD1 or TRBD2 (5 bases each). The closer fit of TRBJ2-7 to the DNA end suggests the J call may be wrong. The CDR3 spans 15 residues. The germline gives CDR1 MDHEN, CDR2 SYDVKM. The CDR3 DNA is TGTGCCAGCAGTTTCACGTGGGGGAGCTCCTACGAGCAGTACTTC. It encodes CASSFTWGSSYEQYF.

V is TRBV7-9 and J is TRBJ2-1; possible D gene TRBD1, 6 bases. This CDR3 is built from 15 residues. CDR1 is SEHNR, CDR2 FQNEAQ, per germline (reference sequence). V lost 5 bases to trimming and J lost 0 bases, with 11 bases between them. CDR3 in amino acids: CASSPRGGSYNEQFF. Written as DNA, the CDR3 is TGTGCCAGCAGCCCCCGAGGGGGCTCCTACAATGAGCAGTTCTTC.

Comment on this clone: In the same sample, other DNA sequences code for this CDR3. The chain couples TRBV27 to TRBJ1-1; D gene uncertain. Germline CDR1 MNHEY, CDR2 SMNVEV (reference sequence). The CDR3 is made up of 14 amino acids. The germline V and J ends were trimmed by 5 bases and 1 base, with 11 bases remaining between them. CDR3 DNA sequence: TGTGCCAGCAGTACGACGGGTGGGAACACTGAAGCTTTCTTT. Translation: CASSTTGGNTEAFF.

This clone appeared once. J is TRBJ2-7 and V is TRBV27; TRBD2 agrees at 11 bases. The length of the CDR3 is 16 residues. Germline V lookup: CDR1 MNHEY, CDR2 SMNVEV (reference sequence). V lost 8 bases, J lost 2 bases, and 11 bases stayed unmatched. CDR3 protein: CASRITRLAGPYEQYF. The CDR3 nucleotides read TGTGCCAGCCGAATAACGAGACTAGCGGGGCCCTACGAGCAGTACTTC.

V gene TRBV28 combines with J gene TRBJ1-4, with D unresolved. Germline CDR1 MDHEN, CDR2 SYDVKM. The V and J ends lost 3 bases and 6 bases respectively, with 14 bases between them. The CDR3 covers 15 residues. CDR3 DNA: TGTGCCAGCAGTTTGGTCGAAAGGGTCGATGAAAAACTGTTTTTT. Protein sequence: CASSLVERVDEKLFF.

The chain joins TRBV10-2 to TRBJ2-7; D is unclear. The CDR3 spans 13 residues. Looked up from germline, CDR1 is WSHSY and CDR2 is SAAADI. V was pared by 4 bases and J by 0 bases, with 7 bases between. DNA of the CDR3: TGCGCCAGCAGTGGAGTCTACTCCTACGAGCAGTACTTC. It specifies CASSGVYSYEQYF.

This chain's CDR3 is CASSLASTGWGTEAFF. For the CDR3, the DNA is TGTGCCAGCAGCTTAGCGTCGACAGGGTGGGGCACTGAAGCTTTCTTT. This chain uses TRBV7-9 with TRBJ1-1; the match to TRBD1 covers 7 bases. From germline, CDR1 is SEHNR and CDR2 FQNEAQ (reference sequence). CDR3 length: 16 residues. With V trimmed by 0 bases and J by 4 bases, 8 bases remained unmatched.

J is TRBJ2-7 and V is TRBV5-1, with D perhaps given as TRBD1 or TRBD2 (5 bases each). Germline CDR1 reads SGHRS; CDR2 reads YFSETQ. The CDR3 has 13 residues. V lost 7 bases and J 2 bases, leaving 13 bases between the germline ends. The CDR3, as DNA: TGCGCCAGCCGGGACGCGGACCCCTACGAGCAGTACTTC. It encodes CASRDADPYEQYF.

The chain carries TRBV19 and TRBJ2-2; 7 bases align to TRBD1. The CDR3 is 14 amino acids. Germline CDR1 is LNHDA and CDR2 is SQIVND (reference sequence). With 7 bases clipped from V and 1 base from J, the junction kept 3 bases outside the gene matches. The CDR3 sequence is CASTTGMNTGELFF. CDR3 DNA sequence: TGTGCCAGTACGACAGGGATGAACACCGGGGAGCTGTTTTTT.

The V and J genes are TRBV28 and TRBJ1-2; D unresolved. Trimming cost V 3 bases and J 8 bases, with 19 bases left between them. Germline lookup yields CDR1 MDHEN and CDR2 SYDVKM. This CDR3 is 15 amino acids long. The CDR3 DNA reads as TGTGCCAGCAGTTTCCTTGTTGAGGGCGATGGCGGCTACACCTTC. It codes for CASSFLVEGDGGYTF.

The chain links TRBV27 to TRBJ2-7; 9 nucleotides match TRBD2. This CDR3 comprises 18 residues. CDR1 MNHEY and CDR2 SMNVEV come from the germline V gene (reference sequence). The J segment lost 7 bases and the V segment lost 2 bases, leaving 18 bases of the junction unmatched. The CDR3 loop is CASSLILAGGPLGGEQYF. For the CDR3, the DNA is TGTGCCAGCAGTTTAATTCTTGCGGGAGGGCCACTTGGGGGTGAGCAGTACTTC.

The gene calls are TRBV2 and TRBJ2-5; D unresolved. Germline V gives CDR1 SNHLY, CDR2 FYNNEI. Trimming took off 4 bases at V and 10 bases at J, with 7 bases between the two ends. The CDR3 consists of 10 residues. CDR3 in DNA: TGTGCCAGCAGTGCGGCGTTCCAGTACTTC. Its protein is CASSAAFQYF.

On this clone itself: This sample also contains other DNA sequences that code for the same CDR3. V is TRBV28 and J is TRBJ2-2; 8 bases are a match to TRBD2. This CDR3 contains 14 residues. The J segment lost 6 bases and the V segment lost 6 bases, leaving 6 bases of the junction unmatched. Germline values: CDR1 MDHEN, CDR2 SYDVKM. DNA for the CDR3: TGTGCCAGCAGGGCAAGCGGGAGCGCCGGGGAGCTGTTTTTT. Translated: CASRASGSAGELFF.

The chain carries TRBV6-5 and TRBJ2-7, with D possibly being TRBD2 (6 bases). The germline CDR1 and CDR2 sequences are MNHEY and SVGAGI. V dropped 7 bases and J dropped 3 bases, with 13 bases sitting between them. The CDR3 runs to 13 residues. The CDR3 bases are TGTGCCAGCAAACCGGGACTCGGCTACGAGCAGTACTTC. Amino acid sequence: CASKPGLGYEQYF.

This clone is a singleton in its sample. This chain joins TRBV27 and TRBJ2-5; 7 bases line up with TRBD2. This CDR3 has 15 residues. V dropped 6 bases and J dropped 11; count of bases not matched to a gene: 18. CDR1 and CDR2 from the germline V gene are MNHEY and SMNVEV (reference sequence). Written as DNA, the CDR3 is TGTGCCAGCAGCCCCACCCAATTGTTTCCGCGGGAGCAGTACTTC. Translating gives CASSPTQLFPREQYF.

The chain uses TRBV2 and TRBJ1-1, with TRBD1 matching 9 bases. The trim removed 3 bases at V and 4 bases at J, leaving 9 bases unmatched. CDR3 length: 16 residues. Germline assignment: CDR1 SNHLY and CDR2 FYNNEI. CDR3 sequence: CASSDTLGQGSTEAFF. Written as DNA, the CDR3 is TGTGCCAGCAGTGACACACTAGGACAGGGGAGCACTGAAGCTTTCTTT.

The V call is TRBV30, the J call TRBJ2-5; 10 positions match TRBD1. The J call is uncertain, as TRBJ2-7 better fits the DNA end. CDR3 size: 14 residues. Germline values: CDR1 GTSNPN, CDR2 SVGIG (reference sequence). CDR3 in DNA: TGTGCCTGGCATCTCCGGGACAGGGGCTACGAGCAGTACTTC. It yields the protein CAWHLRDRGYEQYF.

This rearrangement joins TRBV5-6 to TRBJ2-7; a possible D gene is TRBD1 (6 bases). Germline V gene data show CDR1 as SGHDT and CDR2 as YYEEEE. With 4 bases removed from V and 6 bases from J, the gap between germline ends came to 11 bases. The CDR3 has 12 residues. CDR3 coding DNA: TGTGCCAGCAGCCATGGACAGTTCGAGCAGTACTTC. This translates into CASSHGQFEQYF.

V gene TRBV10-1 combines with J gene TRBJ1-5, with TRBD1 as a possible D gene (6 bases). The CDR3 is 16 residues long. V was pared by 4 bases and J by 1 base, with 14 bases between. Germline CDR1 WNHNN, CDR2 SYGVQD (reference sequence). The CDR3 coding sequence is TGCGCCAGCAGTGTTGCAGGGGAGGTGAGCAATCAGCCCCAGCATTTT. Translation: CASSVAGEVSNQPQHF.